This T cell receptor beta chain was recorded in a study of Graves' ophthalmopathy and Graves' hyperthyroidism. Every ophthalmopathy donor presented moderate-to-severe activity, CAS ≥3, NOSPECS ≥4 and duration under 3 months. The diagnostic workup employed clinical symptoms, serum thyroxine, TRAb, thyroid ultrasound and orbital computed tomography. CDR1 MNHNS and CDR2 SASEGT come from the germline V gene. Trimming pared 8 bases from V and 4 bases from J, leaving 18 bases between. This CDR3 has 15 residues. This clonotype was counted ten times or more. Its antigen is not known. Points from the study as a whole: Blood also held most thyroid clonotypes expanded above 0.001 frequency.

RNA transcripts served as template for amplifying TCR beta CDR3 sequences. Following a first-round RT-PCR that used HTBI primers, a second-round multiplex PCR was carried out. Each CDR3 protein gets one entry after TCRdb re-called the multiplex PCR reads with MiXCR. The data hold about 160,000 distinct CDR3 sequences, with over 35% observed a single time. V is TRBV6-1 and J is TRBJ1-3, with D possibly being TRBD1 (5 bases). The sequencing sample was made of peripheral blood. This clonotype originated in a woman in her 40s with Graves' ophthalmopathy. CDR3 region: CASALGAGLGNTIYF. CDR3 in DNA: TGTGCCAGCGCCCTCGGGGCAGGGTTGGGAAACACCATATATTTT.